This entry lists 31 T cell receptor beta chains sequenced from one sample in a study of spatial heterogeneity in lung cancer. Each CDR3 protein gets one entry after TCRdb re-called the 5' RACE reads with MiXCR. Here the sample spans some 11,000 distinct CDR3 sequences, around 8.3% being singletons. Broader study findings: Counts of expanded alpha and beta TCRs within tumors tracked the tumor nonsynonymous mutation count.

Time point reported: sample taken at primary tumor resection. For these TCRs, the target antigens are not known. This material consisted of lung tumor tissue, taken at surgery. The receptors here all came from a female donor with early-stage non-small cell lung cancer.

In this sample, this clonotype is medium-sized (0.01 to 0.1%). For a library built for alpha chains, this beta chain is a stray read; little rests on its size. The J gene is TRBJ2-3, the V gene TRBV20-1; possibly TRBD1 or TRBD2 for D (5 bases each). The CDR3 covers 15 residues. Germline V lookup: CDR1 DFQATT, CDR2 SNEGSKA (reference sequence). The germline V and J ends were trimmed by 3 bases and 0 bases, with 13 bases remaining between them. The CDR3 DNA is TGCAGTGCTAGGGGCCGGGACGTAAGCACAGATACGCAGTATTTT. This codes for CSARGRDVSTDTQYF.

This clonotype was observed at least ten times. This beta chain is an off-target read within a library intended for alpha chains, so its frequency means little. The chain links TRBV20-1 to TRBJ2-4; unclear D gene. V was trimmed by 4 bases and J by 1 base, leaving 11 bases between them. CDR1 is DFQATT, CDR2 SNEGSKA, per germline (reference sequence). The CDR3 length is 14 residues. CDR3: CSATSSFAKNIQYF. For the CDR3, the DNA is TGCAGTGCTACCTCTTCGTTTGCCAAAAACATTCAGTACTTC.

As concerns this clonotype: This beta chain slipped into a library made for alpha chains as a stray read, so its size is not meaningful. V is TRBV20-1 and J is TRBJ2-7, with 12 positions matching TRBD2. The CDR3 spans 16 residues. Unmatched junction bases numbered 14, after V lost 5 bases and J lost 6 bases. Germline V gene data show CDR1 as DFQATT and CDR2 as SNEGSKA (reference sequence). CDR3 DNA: TGCAGTGCTTCAACCCCTAGCGGGGGGGCTTCTTCCGAGCAGTACTTC. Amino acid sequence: CSASTPSGGASSEQYF.

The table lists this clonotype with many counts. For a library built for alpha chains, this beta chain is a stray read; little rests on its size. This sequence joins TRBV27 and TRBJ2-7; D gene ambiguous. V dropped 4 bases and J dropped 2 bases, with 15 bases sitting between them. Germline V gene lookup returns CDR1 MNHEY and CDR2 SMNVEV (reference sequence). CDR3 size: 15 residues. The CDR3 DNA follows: TGTGCCAGCAGTTCCACCCGGACGCCCCCCTACGAGCAGTACTTC. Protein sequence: CASSSTRTPPYEQYF.

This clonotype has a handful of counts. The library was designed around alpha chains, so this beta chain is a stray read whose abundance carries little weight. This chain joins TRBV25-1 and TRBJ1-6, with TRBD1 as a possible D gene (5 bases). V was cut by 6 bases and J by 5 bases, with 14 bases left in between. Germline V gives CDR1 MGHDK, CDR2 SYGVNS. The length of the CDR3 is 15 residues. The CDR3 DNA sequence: TGTGCCAGCAGGACGGGAGACAGAAATAATTCACCCCTCCACTTT. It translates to CASRTGDRNNSPLHF.

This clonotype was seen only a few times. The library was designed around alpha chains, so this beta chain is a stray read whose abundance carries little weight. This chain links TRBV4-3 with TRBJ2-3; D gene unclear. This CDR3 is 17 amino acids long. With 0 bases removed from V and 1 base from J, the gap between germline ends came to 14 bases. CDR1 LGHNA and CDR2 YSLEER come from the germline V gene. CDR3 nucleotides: TGCGCCAGCAGCCAAGAATGGGGTCAAGGGCGCACAGATACGCAGTATTTT. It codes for CASSQEWGQGRTDTQYF.

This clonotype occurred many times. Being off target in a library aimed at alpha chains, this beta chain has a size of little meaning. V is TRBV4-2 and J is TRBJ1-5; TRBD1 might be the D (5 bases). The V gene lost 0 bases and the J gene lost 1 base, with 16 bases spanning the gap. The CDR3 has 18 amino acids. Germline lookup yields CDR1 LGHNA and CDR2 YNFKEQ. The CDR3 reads CASSQDVRASASNQPQHF. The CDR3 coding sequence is TGTGCCAGCAGCCAAGATGTCAGGGCTAGTGCGAGCAATCAGCCCCAGCATTTT.

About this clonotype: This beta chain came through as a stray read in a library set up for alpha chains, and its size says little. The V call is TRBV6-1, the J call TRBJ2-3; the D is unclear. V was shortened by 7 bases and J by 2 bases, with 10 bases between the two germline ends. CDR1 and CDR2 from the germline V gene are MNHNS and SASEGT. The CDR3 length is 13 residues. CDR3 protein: CASTLRVTDTQYF. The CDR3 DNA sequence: TGTGCCAGCACCCTAAGGGTCACAGATACGCAGTATTTT.

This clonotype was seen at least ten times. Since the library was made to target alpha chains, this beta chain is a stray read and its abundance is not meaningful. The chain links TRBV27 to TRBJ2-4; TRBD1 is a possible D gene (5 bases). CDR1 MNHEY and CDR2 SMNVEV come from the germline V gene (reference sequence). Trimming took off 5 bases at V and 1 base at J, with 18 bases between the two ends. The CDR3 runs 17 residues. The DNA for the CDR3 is TGTGCCAGCAGTCCCCTCCAAGGGGCCGGGGCCAAAAACATTCAGTACTTC. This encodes CASSPLQGAGAKNIQYF.

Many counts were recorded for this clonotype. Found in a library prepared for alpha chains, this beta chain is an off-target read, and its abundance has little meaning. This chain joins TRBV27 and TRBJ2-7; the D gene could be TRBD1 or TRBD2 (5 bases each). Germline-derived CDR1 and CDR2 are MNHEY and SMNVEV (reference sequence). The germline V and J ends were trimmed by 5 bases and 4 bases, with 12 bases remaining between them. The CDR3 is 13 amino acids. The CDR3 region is CASSPTGPYEQYF. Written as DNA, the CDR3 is TGTGCCAGCAGTCCAACGGGACCTTACGAGCAGTACTTC.

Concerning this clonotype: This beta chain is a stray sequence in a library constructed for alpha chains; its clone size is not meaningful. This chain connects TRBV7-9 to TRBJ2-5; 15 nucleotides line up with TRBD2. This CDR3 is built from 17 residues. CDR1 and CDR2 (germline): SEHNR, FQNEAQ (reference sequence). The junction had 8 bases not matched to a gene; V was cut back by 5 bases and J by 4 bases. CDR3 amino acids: CASSRRTSGGAGETQYF. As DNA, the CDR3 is TGTGCCAGCAGCCGAAGGACTAGCGGGGGGGCAGGAGAGACCCAGTACTTC. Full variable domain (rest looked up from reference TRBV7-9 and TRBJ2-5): DTGVSQNPRHKITKRGQNVTFRCDPISEHNRLYWYRQTLGQGPEFLTYFQNEAQLEKSRLLSDRFSAERPKGSFSTLEIQRTEQGDSAMYLCASSRRTSGGAGETQYFGPGTRLLVL.

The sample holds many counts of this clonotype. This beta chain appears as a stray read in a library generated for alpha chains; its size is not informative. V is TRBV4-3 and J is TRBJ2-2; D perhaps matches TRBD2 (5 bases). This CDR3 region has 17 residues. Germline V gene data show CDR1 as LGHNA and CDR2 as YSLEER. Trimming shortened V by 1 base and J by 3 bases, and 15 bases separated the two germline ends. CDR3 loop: CASSQGDSGRYTGELFF. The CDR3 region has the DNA TGCGCCAGCAGCCAAGGGGATTCGGGAAGGTACACCGGGGAGCTGTTTTTT.

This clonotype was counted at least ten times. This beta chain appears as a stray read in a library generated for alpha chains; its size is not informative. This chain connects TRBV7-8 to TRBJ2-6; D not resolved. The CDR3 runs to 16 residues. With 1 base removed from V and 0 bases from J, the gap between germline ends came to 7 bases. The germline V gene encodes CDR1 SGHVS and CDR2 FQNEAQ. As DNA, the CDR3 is TGTGCCAGCAGCTTAGGGGCCCCCTCTGGGGCCAACGTCCTGACTTTC. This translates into CASSLGAPSGANVLTF. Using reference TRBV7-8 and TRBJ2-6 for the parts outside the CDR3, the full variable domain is GAGVSQSPRYKVAKRGQDVALRCDPISGHVSLFWYQQALGQGPEFLTYFQNEAQLDKSGLPSDRFFAERPEGSVSTLKIQRTQQEDSAVYLCASSLGAPSGANVLTFGAGSRLTVL.

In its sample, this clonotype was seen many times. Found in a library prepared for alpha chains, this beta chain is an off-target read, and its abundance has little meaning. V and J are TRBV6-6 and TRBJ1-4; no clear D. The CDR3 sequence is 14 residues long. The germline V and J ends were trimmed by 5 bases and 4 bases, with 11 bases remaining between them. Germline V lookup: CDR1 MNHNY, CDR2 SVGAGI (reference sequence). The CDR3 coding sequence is TGTGCCAGCAGTCAAACGGCGGGTAATGAAAAACTGTTTTTT. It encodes CASSQTAGNEKLFF.

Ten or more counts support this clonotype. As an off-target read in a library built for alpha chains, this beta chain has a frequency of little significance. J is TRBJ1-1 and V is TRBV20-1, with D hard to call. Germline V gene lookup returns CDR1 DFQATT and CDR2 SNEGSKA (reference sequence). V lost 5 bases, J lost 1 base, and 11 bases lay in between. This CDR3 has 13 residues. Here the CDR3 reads CSALGEWNTEAFF. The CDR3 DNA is TGCAGTGCTCTTGGCGAGTGGAACACTGAAGCTTTCTTT.

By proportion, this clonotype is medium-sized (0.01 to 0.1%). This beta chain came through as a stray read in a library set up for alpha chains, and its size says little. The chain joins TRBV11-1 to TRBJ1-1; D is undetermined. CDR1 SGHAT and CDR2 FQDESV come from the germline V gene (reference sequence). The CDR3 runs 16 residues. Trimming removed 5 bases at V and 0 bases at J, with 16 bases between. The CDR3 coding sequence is TGTGCCAGCAGCCCGCCAGTCCGTACCATGAACACTGAAGCTTTCTTT. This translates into CASSPPVRTMNTEAFF.

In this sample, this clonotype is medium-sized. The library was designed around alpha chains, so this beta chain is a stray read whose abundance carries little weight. As DNA, the CDR3 is TGTGCCAGCAGCCTAGGACTAGCGGGGTCCCAGGAGCTGTTTTTT. Amino acid sequence: CASSLGLAGSQELFF. V is TRBV3-1 and J is TRBJ2-2; 12 nucleotides line up with TRBD2. Germline CDR1 LGHDT, CDR2 YNNKEL (reference sequence). Germline trimming cut 4 bases from V and 10 bases from J; bases unmatched to any gene: 7. CDR3 size: 15 residues.

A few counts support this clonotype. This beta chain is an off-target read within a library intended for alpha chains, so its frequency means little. CDR3 nucleotide sequence: TGTGCCAGCAGCCCCTGGGTAGCGGGGGGGGCGAGCTCCTACAATGAGCAGTTCTTC. Its translation is CASSPWVAGGASSYNEQFF. The chain uses TRBV7-6 and TRBJ2-1, with 11 bases identical to TRBD2. This CDR3 comprises 19 residues. Germline loops: CDR1 SGHVS, CDR2 FNYEAQ. V trimming: 5 bases; J trimming: 0 bases; junction bases outside the gene matches: 12.

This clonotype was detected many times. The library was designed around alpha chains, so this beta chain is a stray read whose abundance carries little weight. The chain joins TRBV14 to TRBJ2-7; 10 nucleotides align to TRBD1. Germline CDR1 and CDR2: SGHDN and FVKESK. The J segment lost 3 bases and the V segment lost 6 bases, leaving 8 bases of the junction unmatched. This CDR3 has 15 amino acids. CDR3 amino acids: CASRDSGQGFYEQYF. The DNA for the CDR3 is TGTGCCAGCAGAGACTCGGGACAGGGGTTCTACGAGCAGTACTTC.

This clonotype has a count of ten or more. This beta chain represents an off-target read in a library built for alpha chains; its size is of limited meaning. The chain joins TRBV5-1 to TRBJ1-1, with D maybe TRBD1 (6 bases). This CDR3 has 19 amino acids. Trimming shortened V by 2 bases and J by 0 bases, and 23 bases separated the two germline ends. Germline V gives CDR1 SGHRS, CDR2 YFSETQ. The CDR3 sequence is CASSFLGPGAGTVNTEAFF. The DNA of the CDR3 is TGCGCCAGCAGCTTTTTGGGGCCGGGGGCAGGGACGGTGAACACTGAAGCTTTCTTT.

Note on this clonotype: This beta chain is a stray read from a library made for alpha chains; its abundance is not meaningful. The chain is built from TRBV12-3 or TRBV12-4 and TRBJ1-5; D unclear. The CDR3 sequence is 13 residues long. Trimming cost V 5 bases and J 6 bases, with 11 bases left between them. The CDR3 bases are TGTGCCAGCAGTGTACAGAGTGCTCAGCCCCAGCATTTT. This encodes CASSVQSAQPQHF.

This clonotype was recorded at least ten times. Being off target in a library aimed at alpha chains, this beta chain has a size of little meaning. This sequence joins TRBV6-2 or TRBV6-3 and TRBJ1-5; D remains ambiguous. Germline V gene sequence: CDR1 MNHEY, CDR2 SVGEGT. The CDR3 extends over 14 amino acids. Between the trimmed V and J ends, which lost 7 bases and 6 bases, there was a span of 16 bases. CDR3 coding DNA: TGTGCCAGCACCCGGGCGAGTCCTGCTCAGCCCCAGCATTTT. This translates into CASTRASPAQPQHF.

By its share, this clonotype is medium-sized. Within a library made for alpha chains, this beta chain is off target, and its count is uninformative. CDR3 in DNA: TGTGCCAGCAGCCCGGGGGGGCCGACTAGCAATCAGCCCCAGCATTTT. Amino acids: CASSPGGPTSNQPQHF. This chain joins TRBV9 and TRBJ1-5, with D tentatively TRBD1 (6 bases). The CDR3 loop spans 16 amino acids. Looked up from germline, CDR1 is SGDLS and CDR2 is YYNGEE. The V and J ends lost 4 bases and 0 bases respectively, with 14 bases between them. The entire variable domain, with the rest obtained from reference TRBV9 and TRBJ1-5, is as follows: DSGVTQTPKHLITATGQRVTLRCSPRSGDLSVYWYQQSLDQGLQFLIQYYNGEERAKGNILERFSAQQFPDLHSELNLSSLELGDSALYFCASSPGGPTSNQPQHFGDGTRLSIL.

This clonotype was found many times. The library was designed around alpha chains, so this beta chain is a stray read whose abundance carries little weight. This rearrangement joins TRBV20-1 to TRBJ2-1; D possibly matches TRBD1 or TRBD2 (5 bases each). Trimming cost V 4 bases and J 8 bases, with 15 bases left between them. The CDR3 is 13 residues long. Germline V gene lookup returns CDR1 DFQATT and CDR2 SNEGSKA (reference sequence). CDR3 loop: CSATDTRGDEQFF. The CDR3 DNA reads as TGCAGTGCTACGGATACCCGAGGGGATGAGCAGTTCTTC.

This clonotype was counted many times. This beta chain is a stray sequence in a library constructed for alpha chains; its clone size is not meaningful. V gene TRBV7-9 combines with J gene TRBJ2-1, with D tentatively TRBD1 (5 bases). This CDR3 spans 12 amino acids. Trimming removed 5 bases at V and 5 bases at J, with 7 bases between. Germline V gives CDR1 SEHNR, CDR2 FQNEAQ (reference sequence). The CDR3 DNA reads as TGTGCCAGCAGCCAACAGGACAATGAGCAGTTCTTC. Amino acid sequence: CASSQQDNEQFF. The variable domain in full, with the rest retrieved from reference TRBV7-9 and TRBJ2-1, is DTGVSQNPRHKITKRGQNVTFRCDPISEHNRLYWYRQTLGQGPEFLTYFQNEAQLEKSRLLSDRFSAERPKGSFSTLEIQRTEQGDSAMYLCASSQQDNEQFFGPGTRLTVL.

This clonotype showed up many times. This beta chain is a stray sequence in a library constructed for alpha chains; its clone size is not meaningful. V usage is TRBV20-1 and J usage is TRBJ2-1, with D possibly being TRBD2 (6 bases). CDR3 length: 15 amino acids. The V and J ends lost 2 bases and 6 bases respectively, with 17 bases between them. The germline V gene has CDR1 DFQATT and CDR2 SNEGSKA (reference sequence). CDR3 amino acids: CSARTSGLITNEQFF. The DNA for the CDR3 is TGCAGTGCTAGAACCTCGGGACTGATTACCAATGAGCAGTTCTTC.

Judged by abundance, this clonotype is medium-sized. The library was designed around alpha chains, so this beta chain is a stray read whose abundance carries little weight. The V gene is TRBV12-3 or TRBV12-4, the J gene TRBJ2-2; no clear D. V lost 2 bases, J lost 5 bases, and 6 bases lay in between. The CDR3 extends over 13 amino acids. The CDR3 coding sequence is TGTGCCAGCAGTTTATCCCTTACCGGGGAGCTGTTTTTT. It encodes CASSLSLTGELFF.

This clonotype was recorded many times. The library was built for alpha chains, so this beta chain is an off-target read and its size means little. The CDR3 spells CASRDSGTDLYGYTF. The CDR3 DNA reads as TGTGCCAGCAGGGATTCCGGGACGGACCTCTATGGCTACACCTTC. The gene calls are TRBV6-5 and TRBJ1-2, with D possibly matching TRBD1 (5 bases). The CDR3 sequence is 15 residues long. V shed 6 bases and J shed 4 bases, with 18 bases lying between them. CDR1 MNHEY and CDR2 SVGAGI come from the germline V gene.

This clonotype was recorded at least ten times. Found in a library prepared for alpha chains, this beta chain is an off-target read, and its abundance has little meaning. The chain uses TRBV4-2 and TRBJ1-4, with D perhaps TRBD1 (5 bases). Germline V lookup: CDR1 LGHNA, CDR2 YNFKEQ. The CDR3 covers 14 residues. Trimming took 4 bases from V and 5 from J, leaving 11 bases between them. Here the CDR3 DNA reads TGTGCCAGCAGCCCCGTCAGGGCCAATGAAAAACTGTTTTTT. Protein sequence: CASSPVRANEKLFF.

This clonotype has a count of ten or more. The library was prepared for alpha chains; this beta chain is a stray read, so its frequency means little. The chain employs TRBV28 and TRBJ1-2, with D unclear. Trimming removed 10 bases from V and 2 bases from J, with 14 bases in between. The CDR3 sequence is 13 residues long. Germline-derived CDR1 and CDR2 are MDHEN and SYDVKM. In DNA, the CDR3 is TGTGCCACCATAGCTCTATCAAACTATGGCTACACCTTC. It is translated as CATIALSNYGYTF.

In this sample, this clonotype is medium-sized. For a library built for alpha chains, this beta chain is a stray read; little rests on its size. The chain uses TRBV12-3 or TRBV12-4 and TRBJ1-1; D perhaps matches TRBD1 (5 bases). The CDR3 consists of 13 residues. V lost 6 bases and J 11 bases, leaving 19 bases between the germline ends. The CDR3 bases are TGTGCCAGCAGCCAATTGGAGGGGATGGAGGCTTTCTTT. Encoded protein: CASSQLEGMEAFF.